This T cell receptor (beta chain) was identified during a study of shared clonotypes between healthy human individuals. Per the germline V gene, CDR1 is SGHAT and CDR2 is FQNNGV. V was trimmed by 5 bases and J by 9 bases, leaving 17 bases between them. The CDR3 has 14 amino acids. Profiled with immunoSEQ multiplex PCR; TCRdb holds only in-frame clones, not every one. The sample includes a few hundred thousand clones, roughly four fifths of them seen just once. This chain uses TRBV11-2 with TRBJ2-4; TRBD1 or TRBD2 may be the D gene (5 bases each). The sample consisted of PBMCs. The source of this sequence is a woman in her thirties or forties in good health. Some clones in this sample may be carry-over from other donors' samples. The CDR3 nucleotides are TGTGCCAGCAGCCCCCGGGCCTTCGGGGCCATTCAGTACTTC. Translating it yields CASSPRAFGAIQYF.